This is a list of T cell receptor beta chains from one sample in a study of blood T cell repertoires in COVID-19. Some clones are missing from TCRdb's copy, which holds only in-frame ones; the method was immunoSEQ multiplex PCR. This repertoire shows hundreds of thousands of clones, about 87% found once; its top ten account for 1.2%. The sample was PBMCs or T cells enriched from blood (not recorded which). Receptor source: a man aged 25 to 40 who had recovered from COVID-19. CDR3s include the opening cysteine and the closing phenylalanine or tryptophan. The order of the fields is V gene, J gene, CDR3 protein.

V gene: TRBV6-1
J gene: TRBJ1-3
CDR3 protein: CASSDRASSGNTIYF

V gene: TRBV13
J gene: TRBJ2-3
CDR3 protein: CASSGTSGGTDTQYF

V gene: TRBV10-1
J gene: TRBJ2-3
CDR3 protein: CASSEPWGGTDTQYF

V gene: TRBV7-2
J gene: TRBJ2-1
CDR3 protein: CASSLNVGDYNEQFF

V gene: TRBV3-1/TRBV3-2
J gene: TRBJ2-2
CDR3 protein: CASSRPYDRDRVNGELFF

V gene: TRBV7-9
J gene: TRBJ2-1
CDR3 protein: CASSVTGTPYNEQFF

V gene: TRBV4-2
J gene: TRBJ2-7
CDR3 protein: CASSPGLASYEQYF

V gene: TRBV9
J gene: TRBJ2-1
CDR3 protein: CASSVGQGGSDEQFF

V gene: TRBV4-1
J gene: TRBJ2-1
CDR3 protein: CASSQGLAGGFGEQFF

V gene: TRBV18
J gene: TRBJ2-7
CDR3 protein: CASSPLTGDYEQYF

V gene: TRBV7-7
J gene: TRBJ2-5
CDR3 protein: CASSLSVGRDQETQYF

V gene: TRBV24-1
J gene: TRBJ1-2
CDR3 protein: CATSGQGYGYTF

V gene: TRBV5-4
J gene: TRBJ2-3
CDR3 protein: CASSLETRTADTQYF

V gene: TRBV19
J gene: TRBJ2-1
CDR3 protein: CASSPNSGSGGNEQFF

V gene: TRBV30
J gene: TRBJ1-6
CDR3 protein: CAWGGLGAGETQSSYNSPLHF

V gene: TRBV6-2/TRBV6-3
J gene: TRBJ2-1
CDR3 protein: CASSYSTVYNEQFF

V gene: TRBV5-4
J gene: TRBJ1-4
CDR3 protein: CASSDRQGRTNEKLFF

V gene: TRBV9
J gene: TRBJ1-3
CDR3 protein: CASSSGTGGGNTIYF

V gene: TRBV7-9
J gene: TRBJ1-2
CDR3 protein: CASSSDWGQGFGYTF

V gene: TRBV18
J gene: TRBJ2-2
CDR3 protein: CASSPPRLEASTGELFF

V gene: TRBV19
J gene: TRBJ2-2
CDR3 protein: CASSIIRGGGELFF

V gene: TRBV19
J gene: TRBJ1-4
CDR3 protein: CASSIQESNEKLFF

V gene: TRBV19
J gene: TRBJ2-4
CDR3 protein: CASKGLAGGKNIQYF

V gene: TRBV27
J gene: TRBJ1-4
CDR3 protein: CASSFEGTNEKLFF

V gene: TRBV19
J gene: TRBJ2-2
CDR3 protein: CASSIRLAGMVTGELFF